These 18 T cell receptor beta chains originate from one sample sequenced in a study of T cell repertoires in cytomegalovirus infection. Their antigens are not known. TCRdb fed the reads into MiXCR, producing one record per CDR3 protein. The sample has 800,000 to 950,000 distinct CDR3 sequences, about 33% seen once. This specimen consisted of cultured CD8+ T cells from PBMCs, obtained from culture after CMV antigen stimulation. These TCRs come from a human donor in good health (CMV status not recorded). Some clones in this sample may be carry-over from other donors' samples.

In its sample, this clonotype was seen a few times. The rearrangement uses TRBV5-1 and TRBJ2-7; 10 positions match TRBD2. Germline V lookup: CDR1 SGHRS, CDR2 YFSETQ. There are 15 residues in the CDR3. The ends lost 0 bases at V and 3 bases at J; junction bases unmatched: 3. As DNA, the CDR3 is TGCGCCAGCAGCTTGGGGCTAGCGGGGGACTACGAGCAGTACTTC. Its translation is CASSLGLAGDYEQYF. Combining the CDR3 with reference TRBV5-1 and TRBJ2-7 gives the whole variable domain KAGVTQTPRYLIKTRGQQVTLSCSPISGHRSVSWYQQTPGQGLQFLFEYFSETQRNKGNFPGRFSGRQFSNSRSEMNVSTLELGDSALYLCASSLGLAGDYEQYFGPGTRLTVT.

The rearrangement uses TRBV28 and TRBJ2-7, with a possible D match to TRBD2 (6 bases). This CDR3 region has 16 residues. Germline CDR1 MDHEN, CDR2 SYDVKM. V lost 6 bases, J lost 0 bases, and 18 bases lay in between. CDR3: CASSPISRGSSYEQYV. The CDR3, as DNA: TGTGCCAGCAGCCCAATATCGCGGGGAAGCTCCTACGAGCAGTACGTC.

This clonotype was observed a handful of times. This sequence joins TRBV7-6 and TRBJ2-3; 8 bases fit TRBD2. The V gene end was trimmed by 1 base and the J gene end by 2 bases; junction bases not matched to a gene: 8. This CDR3 is 17 amino acids long. The germline V gene encodes CDR1 SGHVS and CDR2 FNYEAQ. This CDR3 reads CASSLGGQRGHTDTQYF. Here the CDR3 DNA reads TGTGCCAGCAGCTTAGGCGGGCAGCGGGGGCACACAGATACGCAGTATTTT. Full variable domain (remainder filled in from reference TRBV7-6 and TRBJ2-3): GAGVSQSPRYKVTKRGQDVALRCDPISGHVSLYWYRQALGQGPEFLTYFNYEAQQDKSGLPNDRFSAERPEGSISTLTIQRTEQRDSAMYRCASSLGGQRGHTDTQYFGPGTRLTVL.

The chain is built from TRBV7-9 and TRBJ2-1, with TRBD2 matching 7 bases. V lost 5 bases, J lost 8 bases, and 15 bases stayed unmatched. The CDR3 extends over 16 amino acids. Germline CDR1 is SEHNR and CDR2 is FQNEAQ (reference sequence). The CDR3 loop is CASSSYQPGGRDEQFF. The CDR3 DNA sequence: TGTGCCAGCAGCAGCTACCAACCGGGGGGTAGGGATGAGCAGTTCTTC.

This clonotype was counted only a few times. The chain has TRBV12-3 or TRBV12-4 and TRBJ1-5; no firm D call. Between the trimmed V and J ends, which lost 1 base and 7 bases, there was a span of 11 bases. The CDR3 totals 14 residues. CDR3 amino acids: CASSLVARGQPQHF. The CDR3, as DNA: TGTGCCAGCAGTTTAGTGGCCCGAGGCCAGCCCCAGCATTTT.

This CDR3 reads CASSDRTVNTGELFF. Here the CDR3 DNA reads TGTGCCAGCAGCGACCGGACTGTGAACACCGGGGAGCTGTTTTTT. The chain couples TRBV7-9 to TRBJ2-2; D possibly corresponds to TRBD2 (5 bases). Per the germline V gene, CDR1 is SEHNR and CDR2 is FQNEAQ (reference sequence). V gave up 5 bases and J gave up 1 base, with 11 bases separating them. This CDR3 has 15 residues.

The table lists this clonotype with many counts. The chain uses TRBV5-4 and TRBJ2-5; D gene uncertain. Germline V gene data show CDR1 as SGHNT and CDR2 as YYREEE (reference sequence). Trimming cost V 5 bases and J 4 bases, with 12 bases left between them. This CDR3 contains 13 residues. CDR3 coding DNA: TGTGCCAGCAGATTAGGACGGTCAGAGACCCAGTACTTC. This translates into CASRLGRSETQYF.

The chain uses TRBV19 and TRBJ2-1; D might be TRBD2 (7 bases). The CDR3 loop spans 13 amino acids. Between the trimmed V and J ends, which lost 3 bases and 6 bases, there was a span of 9 bases. The germline CDR1 and CDR2 sequences are LNHDA and SQIVND (reference sequence). CDR3 sequence: CASSIGGPNEQFF. The CDR3 DNA reads TGTGCCAGTAGTATCGGGGGGCCCAATGAGCAGTTCTTC.

This clonotype was seen ten or more times. The rearrangement links TRBV27 to TRBJ1-2; D unclear. The V gene lost 3 bases and the J gene lost 2 bases, with 7 bases spanning the gap. Germline CDR1 reads MNHEY; CDR2 reads SMNVEV (reference sequence). The length of the CDR3 is 13 residues. The CDR3 spells CASSFGVNYGYTF. The CDR3 DNA reads TGTGCCAGCAGTTTTGGGGTAAACTATGGCTACACCTTC.

This clonotype was detected many times. V gene TRBV7-2 combines with J gene TRBJ2-1; D might be TRBD1 (5 bases). Trimming pared 3 bases from V and 4 bases from J, leaving 16 bases between. The V gene's germline CDR1 is SGHTA and CDR2 FQGNSA. CDR3 length: 16 amino acids. CDR3 loop: CASSFLEGVPYNEQFF. Here the CDR3 DNA reads TGTGCCAGCAGCTTTCTGGAAGGGGTTCCGTACAATGAGCAGTTCTTC.

This clonotype was picked up many times. The J gene is TRBJ2-6, the V gene TRBV12-3 or TRBV12-4, with TRBD1 matching over 7 bases. This CDR3 contains 17 residues. V lost 5 bases and J lost 0; bases outside the gene matches: 7. The CDR3 bases are TGTGCCAGCAGTCGGACAGGTTTAAACTCTGGGGCCAACGTCCTGACTTTC. Translating it yields CASSRTGLNSGANVLTF.

In this sample, this clonotype turned up a few times. V usage is TRBV7-4 and J usage is TRBJ2-4, with 8 nucleotides matching TRBD1. CDR3 length equals 15 residues. J was trimmed by 7 bases and V by 3 bases; bases with no gene match: 8. Germline V gene data show CDR1 as SGHVT and CDR2 as SQSDAQ. CDR3 protein: CASSFRTGSVNIQYF. CDR3 coding DNA: TGTGCCAGCAGCTTCCGGACAGGGTCGGTGAACATTCAGTACTTC.

This rearrangement joins TRBV7-9 to TRBJ2-3; D is unclear. Trimming stripped 8 bases from V and 1 base from J, with 7 bases between. The germline V gene has CDR1 SEHNR and CDR2 FQNEAQ (reference sequence). The CDR3 totals 12 residues. Here the CDR3 reads CASGEGTDTQYF. CDR3 sequence (DNA): TGTGCCAGCGGAGAGGGCACAGATACGCAGTATTTT. Based on the CDR3 plus reference TRBV7-9 and TRBJ2-3, the full variable domain is DTGVSQNPRHKITKRGQNVTFRCDPISEHNRLYWYRQTLGQGPEFLTYFQNEAQLEKSRLLSDRFSAERPKGSFSTLEIQRTEQGDSAMYLCASGEGTDTQYFGPGTRLTVL.

The chain uses TRBV5-4 and TRBJ1-1, with unresolved D. Trimming removed 2 bases from V and 0 bases from J, with 11 bases in between. The V gene's germline CDR1 is SGHNT and CDR2 YYREEE (reference sequence). The CDR3 is made up of 15 amino acids. In nucleotides, the CDR3 is TGTGCCAGCAGCTTTGGTTCCGTGATGAACACTGAAGCTTTCTTT. It is translated as CASSFGSVMNTEAFF.

This clonotype was seen more than once but under ten times. The chain combines TRBV10-3 with TRBJ2-1; 10 bases line up with TRBD1. Unmatched junction bases numbered 10, after V lost 8 bases and J lost 6 bases. The CDR3 covers 15 residues. The germline V gene encodes CDR1 ENHRY and CDR2 SYGVKD. Written as DNA, the CDR3 is TGTGCCATCCACGGACAGGGGGGATCGGTCAATGAGCAGTTCTTC. Protein product: CAIHGQGGSVNEQFF.

The chain is built from TRBV11-1 and TRBJ2-3, with D unclear. The CDR3 is 15 residues long. V lost 5 bases and J 3 bases, leaving 15 bases between the germline ends. CDR1 and CDR2 (germline): SGHAT, FQDESV (reference sequence). The CDR3 coding sequence is TGTGCCAGCAGCCCGATGTCAGTTGGAACAGATACGCAGTATTTT. Amino acids: CASSPMSVGTDTQYF. Full variable domain (remainder filled in from reference TRBV11-1 and TRBJ2-3): EAEVAQSPRYKITEKSQAVAFWCDPISGHATLYWYRQILGQGPELLVQFQDESVVDDSQLPKDRFSAERLKGVDSTLKIQPAELGDSAMYLCASSPMSVGTDTQYFGPGTRLTVL.

As concerns this clonotype: A much larger clone sits a single nucleotide away, making a read error possible. The V call is TRBV7-2, the J call TRBJ2-3; D remains unclear. The CDR3 length is 16 residues. The germline gives CDR1 SGHTA, CDR2 FQGNSA. Between the trimmed V and J ends, which lost 10 bases and 0 bases, there was a span of 20 bases. DNA for the CDR3: TGTGCCAACAGTGGGCTGGGTGGGGTTAGCACAGATACGCAGTATTTT. Protein sequence: CANSGLGGVSTDTQYF. The full variable domain, in which reference TRBV7-2 and TRBJ2-3 provide the parts outside the CDR3, is GAGVSQSPSNKVTEKGKDVELRCDPISGHTALYWYRQSLGQGLEFLIYFQGNSAPDKSGLPSDRFSAERTGGSVSTLTIQRTQQEDSAVYLCANSGLGGVSTDTQYFGPGTRLTVL.

This clonotype appeared many times. The CDR3 coding sequence is TGTGCCAGCAGCTTAGAAGGAGGGTCCTACGAGCAGTACGTC. Translating gives CASSLEGGSYEQYV. The chain links TRBV7-6 to TRBJ2-7; possible D gene TRBD2, 6 bases. Germline assignment: CDR1 SGHVS and CDR2 FNYEAQ. The V end was cut by 1 base, the J end by 1 base, with 8 bases between. The CDR3 is made up of 14 amino acids.